The source of this TCR beta chain is a study of spatial heterogeneity in lung cancer. TCRdb reprocessed the 5' RACE reads with MiXCR, giving one entry per CDR3 protein. The sample consists of 24,000 or so distinct CDR3 sequences, 7% of them appearing once. Per the germline V gene, CDR1 is SEHNR and CDR2 is FQNEAQ (reference sequence). There are 14 residues in the CDR3. V lost 4 bases and J lost 5, with 14 bases in between. This clonotype has just a few counts. Time point meaning: sample taken at primary tumor resection. The authors sequenced whole RNA from tumor, nontumor lung or frozen PBMC without sorting.

The chain is built from TRBV7-9 and TRBJ1-1; D may be TRBD1 (6 bases). Sequences were derived from PBMCs, sampled at surgery. The source is a male donor with early-stage non-small cell lung cancer. The CDR3 here is CASSYILGATEAFF. The CDR3 DNA reads as TGTGCCAGCAGCTACATTTTGGGGGCTACTGAAGCTTTCTTT.